Below are 13 T cell receptor beta chains sequenced from a single sample in a study of shared clonotypes between healthy human individuals. TCRdb keeps only in-frame clones here, not all; method: immunoSEQ multiplex PCR. The repertoire holds around 990,000 clones, with 60% to 80% as singletons. The sample taken for sequencing was memory CD4+ T cells from PBMCs. Subset given: CD45RA-negative fraction. Receptor source: a man between 18 and 35 years old in good health. Some clones in this sample may be carry-over from other donors' samples.

This clone has only one observation. The chain carries TRBV5-1 and TRBJ2-5, with D perhaps assigned TRBD1 or TRBD2 (5 bases each). V was cut by 5 bases and J by 2 bases, with 13 bases left in between. Germline values: CDR1 SGHRS, CDR2 YFSETQ. This CDR3 is built from 14 residues. The CDR3 DNA reads as TGCGCCAGCAGTGCAGGGAGTTGGCAAGAGACCCAGTACTTC. It translates to CASSAGSWQETQYF.

The chain is built from TRBV6-5 and TRBJ2-1; D is tentatively TRBD1 or TRBD2 (6 bases each). The CDR3 loop spans 16 amino acids. V gave up 2 bases and J gave up 6 bases, with 17 bases separating them. Germline CDR1 MNHEY, CDR2 SVGAGI. CDR3 protein: CASSYPLRLGGNEQFF. DNA of the CDR3: TGTGCCAGCAGTTACCCCCTAAGACTAGGGGGCAATGAGCAGTTCTTC.

The chain is built from TRBV29-1 and TRBJ2-3; 7 bases agree with TRBD2. With V trimmed by 0 bases and J by 0 bases, 12 bases remained unmatched. The CDR3 is 18 amino acids. Germline V lookup: CDR1 SQVTM, CDR2 ANQGSEA. CDR3 loop: CSVEERVGRSSSTDTQYF. CDR3 DNA sequence: TGCAGCGTTGAAGAACGGGTCGGGAGGTCGTCTAGCACAGATACGCAGTATTTT.

The CDR3 sequence is CASSVAFFTEPGPQETQYF. The DNA of the CDR3 is TGTGCCAGCAGCGTAGCTTTCTTCACCGAACCGGGACCTCAAGAGACCCAGTACTTC. The J gene is TRBJ2-5, the V gene TRBV9; D is possibly TRBD1 or TRBD2 (5 bases each). Germline V gives CDR1 SGDLS, CDR2 YYNGEE. CDR3 length: 19 residues. Trimming took off 0 bases at V and 2 bases at J, with 23 bases between the two ends.

V is TRBV7-8 and J is TRBJ1-5; no clear D gene. Trimming took 1 base from V and 2 from J, leaving 6 bases between them. The CDR3 is 14 amino acids. CDR1 SGHVS and CDR2 FQNEAQ come from the germline V gene. The CDR3 is CASSLGVGNQPQHF. The CDR3 DNA is TGTGCCAGCAGCTTAGGGGTGGGCAATCAGCCCCAGCATTTT.

The V call is TRBV11-2, the J call TRBJ2-7; TRBD2 matches 7 bases. The CDR3 covers 15 residues. Germline trimming cut 4 bases from V and 0 bases from J; bases unmatched to any gene: 6. In germline, CDR1 is SGHAT, CDR2 FQNNGV. CDR3 amino acids: CASSYGGRSSYEQYF. Written as DNA, the CDR3 is TGTGCCAGCAGCTACGGGGGGAGGAGCTCCTACGAGCAGTACTTC.

J is TRBJ2-3 and V is TRBV2; 12 positions match TRBD2. CDR3 length: 16 amino acids. V trimming: 6 bases; J trimming: 0 bases; junction bases outside the gene matches: 4. Germline CDR1 SNHLY, CDR2 FYNNEI. The CDR3 bases are TGTGCCAGCAGCCGCGGACTAGCGGGAAGCACAGATACGCAGTATTTT. It translates to CASSRGLAGSTDTQYF. The complete variable domain, with remaining parts taken from reference TRBV2 and TRBJ2-3, reads EPEVTQTPSHQVTQMGQEVILRCVPISNHLYFYWYRQILGQKVEFLVSFYNNEISEKSEIFDDQFSVERPDGSNFTLKIRSTKLEDSAMYFCASSRGLAGSTDTQYFGPGTRLTVL.

The V call is TRBV7-9, the J call TRBJ2-1; 13 bases map to TRBD2. Germline CDR1 SEHNR, CDR2 FQNEAQ (reference sequence). J lost 10 bases, V lost 7 bases, and 10 bases had no gene match. This CDR3 is built from 15 residues. The CDR3 sequence: CASILLAGGIREQFF. The CDR3 DNA follows: TGTGCCAGCATCCTACTAGCGGGAGGGATACGGGAGCAGTTCTTC.

This clone has a single count. The gene calls are TRBV5-1 and TRBJ2-1; perhaps TRBD2 as D (6 bases). CDR1 is SGHRS and CDR2 is YFSETQ in the germline V gene. This CDR3 spans 15 amino acids. V was cut by 2 bases and J by 2 bases, with 11 bases left in between. The CDR3 sequence is CASSLFRTTYNEQFF. The CDR3 bases are TGCGCCAGCAGCTTATTCAGGACTACCTACAATGAGCAGTTCTTC.

This chain uses TRBV28 with TRBJ2-3, with D possibly matching TRBD1 (6 bases). The germline V and J ends were trimmed by 1 base and 7 bases, with 9 bases remaining between them. The V gene's germline CDR1 is MDHEN and CDR2 SYDVKM. This CDR3 is built from 13 residues. CDR3 coding DNA: TGTGCCAGCAGTTTATTCAGGGGTCATACGCAGTATTTT. Its protein product is CASSLFRGHTQYF.

The V and J genes are TRBV18 and TRBJ2-2; TRBD2 might be the D (6 bases). Germline V gene sequence: CDR1 KGHSH, CDR2 LQKENI. The CDR3 sequence is 17 residues long. V lost 0 bases to trimming and J lost 0 bases, with 11 bases between them. Here the CDR3 DNA reads TGTGCCAGCTCACCACCGTCTCTAGCGACGAACACCGGGGAGCTGTTTTTT. It encodes CASSPPSLATNTGELFF.

The chain carries TRBV2 and TRBJ1-1; a possible D gene is TRBD1 (6 bases). The CDR3 has 13 amino acids. V was cut by 1 base and J by 8 bases, with 11 bases left in between. The V gene's germline CDR1 is SNHLY and CDR2 FYNNEI. CDR3 sequence: CASSEETGTEAFF. In DNA form, the CDR3 reads TGTGCCAGCAGTGAAGAAACAGGGACGGAAGCTTTCTTT.

V gene TRBV11-2 combines with J gene TRBJ2-6, with D tentatively TRBD1 (5 bases). Germline V lookup: CDR1 SGHAT, CDR2 FQNNGV. The V end lost 5 bases, the J end lost 0 bases, and 11 bases lay between the germline ends. This CDR3 contains 16 residues. The CDR3 DNA reads as TGTGCCAGCAGCCTGCGACAGAACTCTGGGGCCAACGTCCTGACTTTC. It codes for CASSLRQNSGANVLTF.